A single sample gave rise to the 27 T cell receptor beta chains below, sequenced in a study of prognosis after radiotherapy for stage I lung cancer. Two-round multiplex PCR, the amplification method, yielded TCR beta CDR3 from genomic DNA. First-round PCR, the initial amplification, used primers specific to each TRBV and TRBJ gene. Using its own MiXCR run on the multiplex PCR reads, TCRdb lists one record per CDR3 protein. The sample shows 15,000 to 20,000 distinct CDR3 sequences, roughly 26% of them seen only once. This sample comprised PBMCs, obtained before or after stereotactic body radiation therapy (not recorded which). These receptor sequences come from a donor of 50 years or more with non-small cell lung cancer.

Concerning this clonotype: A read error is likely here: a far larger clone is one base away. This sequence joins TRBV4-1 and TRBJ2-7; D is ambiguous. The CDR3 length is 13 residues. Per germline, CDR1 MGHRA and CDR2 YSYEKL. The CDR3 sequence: CASSPTTKYEQYF. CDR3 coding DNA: TGTGCCAGCAGCCCCACCACAAAATACGAGCAGTACTTC.

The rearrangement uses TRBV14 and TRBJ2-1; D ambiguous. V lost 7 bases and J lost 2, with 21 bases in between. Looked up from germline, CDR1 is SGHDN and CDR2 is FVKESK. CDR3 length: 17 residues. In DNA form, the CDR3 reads TGTGCCAGCAATGATTTTCCGGCGGAGAGCCCCTACAATGAGCAGTTCTTC. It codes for CASNDFPAESPYNEQFF.

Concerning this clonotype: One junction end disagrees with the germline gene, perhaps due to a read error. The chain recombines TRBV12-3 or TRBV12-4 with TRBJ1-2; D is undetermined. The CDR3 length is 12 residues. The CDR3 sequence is CASSSSNYGYTF. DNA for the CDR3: TGCGCCAGCAGTTCATCTAACTATGGCTACACCTTC.

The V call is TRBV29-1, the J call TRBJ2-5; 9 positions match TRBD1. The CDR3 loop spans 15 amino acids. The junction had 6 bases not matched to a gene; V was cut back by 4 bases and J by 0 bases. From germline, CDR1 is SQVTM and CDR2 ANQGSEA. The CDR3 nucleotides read TGCAGCGTTGGTGGGACAGGGAACAACCAAGAGACCCAGTACTTC. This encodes CSVGGTGNNQETQYF.

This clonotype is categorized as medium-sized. The CDR3 spells CASSLDSGYNEQFF. Written as DNA, the CDR3 is TGTGCCAGCAGCTTAGATTCTGGGTACAATGAGCAGTTCTTC. The genes are TRBV11-3 and TRBJ2-1; D remains unclear. Between the trimmed V and J ends, which lost 0 bases and 4 bases, there was a span of 7 bases. Germline V CDR1 and CDR2: SGHNT, YENEEA. CDR3 length: 14 residues.

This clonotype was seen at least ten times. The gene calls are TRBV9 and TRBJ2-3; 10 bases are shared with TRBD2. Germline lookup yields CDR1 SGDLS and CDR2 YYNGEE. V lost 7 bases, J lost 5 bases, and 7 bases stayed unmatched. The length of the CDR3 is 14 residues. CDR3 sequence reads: CASAKREGRDTQYF. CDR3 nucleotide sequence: TGTGCCAGCGCTAAGCGGGAGGGGAGAGATACGCAGTATTTT.

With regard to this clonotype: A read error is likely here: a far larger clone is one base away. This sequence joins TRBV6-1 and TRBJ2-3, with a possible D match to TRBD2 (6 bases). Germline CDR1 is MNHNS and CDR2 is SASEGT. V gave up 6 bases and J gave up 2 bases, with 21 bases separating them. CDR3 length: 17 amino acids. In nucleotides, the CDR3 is TGTGCCAGCAGCCCCCTGGGAGTAGCGGAGATCACAGATACGCAGTATTTT. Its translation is CASSPLGVAEITDTQYF.

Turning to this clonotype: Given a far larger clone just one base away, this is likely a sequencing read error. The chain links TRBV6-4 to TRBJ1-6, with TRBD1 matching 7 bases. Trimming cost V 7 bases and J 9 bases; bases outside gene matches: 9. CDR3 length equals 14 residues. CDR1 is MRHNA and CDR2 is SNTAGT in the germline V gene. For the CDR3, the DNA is TGTGCCAGCAATAGGGACAGAGATATTTCACCCCTCCACTTT. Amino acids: CASNRDRDISPLHF.

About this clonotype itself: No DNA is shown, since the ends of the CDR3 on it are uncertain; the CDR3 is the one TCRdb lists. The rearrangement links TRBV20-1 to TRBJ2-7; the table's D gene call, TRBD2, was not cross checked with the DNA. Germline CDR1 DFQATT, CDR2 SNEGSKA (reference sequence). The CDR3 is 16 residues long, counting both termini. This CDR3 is CSATILFGAGAGERYF.

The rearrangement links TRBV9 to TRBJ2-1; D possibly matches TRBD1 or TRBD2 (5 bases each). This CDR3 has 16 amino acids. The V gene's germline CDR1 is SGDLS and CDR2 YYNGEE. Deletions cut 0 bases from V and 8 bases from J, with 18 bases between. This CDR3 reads CASSVGGHARAYEQFF. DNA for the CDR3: TGTGCCAGCAGCGTAGGTGGACATGCGAGGGCATATGAGCAGTTCTTC.

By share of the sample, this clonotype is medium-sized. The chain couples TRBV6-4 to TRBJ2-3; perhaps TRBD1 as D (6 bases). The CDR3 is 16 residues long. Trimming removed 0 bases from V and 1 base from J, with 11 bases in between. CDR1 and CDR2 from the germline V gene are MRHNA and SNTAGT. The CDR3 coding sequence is TGTGCCAGCAGTGACTCTGGGGGCGAGGGCACAGATACGCAGTATTTT. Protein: CASSDSGGEGTDTQYF.

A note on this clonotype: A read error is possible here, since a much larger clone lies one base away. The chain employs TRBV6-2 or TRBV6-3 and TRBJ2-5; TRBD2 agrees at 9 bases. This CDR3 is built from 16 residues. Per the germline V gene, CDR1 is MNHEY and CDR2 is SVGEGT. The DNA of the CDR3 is TGTGCCAGCAGTTCTACTTGGGGACTAGCCGGGGAGACCCTGTACTTC. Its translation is CASSSTWGLAGETLYF.

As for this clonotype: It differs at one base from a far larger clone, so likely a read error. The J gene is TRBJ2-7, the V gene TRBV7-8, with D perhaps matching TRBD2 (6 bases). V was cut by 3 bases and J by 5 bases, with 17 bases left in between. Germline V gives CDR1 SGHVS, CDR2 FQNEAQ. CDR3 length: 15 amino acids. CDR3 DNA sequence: TGTGCCAGCAGCTTGTGGGGGGAGCTCCTCGACGAGCAGTACTTC. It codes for CASSLWGELLDEQYF. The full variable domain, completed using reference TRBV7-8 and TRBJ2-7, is GAGVSQSPRYKVAKRGQDVALRCDPISGHVSLFWYQQALGQGPEFLTYFQNEAQLDKSGLPSDRFFAERPEGSVSTLKIQRTQQEDSAVYLCASSLWGELLDEQYFGPGTRLTVT.

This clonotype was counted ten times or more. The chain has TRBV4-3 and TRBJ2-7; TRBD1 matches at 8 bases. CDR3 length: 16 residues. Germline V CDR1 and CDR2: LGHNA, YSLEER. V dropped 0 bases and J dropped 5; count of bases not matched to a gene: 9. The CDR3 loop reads CASSQDPGQGADEQYF. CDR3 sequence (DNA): TGCGCCAGCAGCCAAGATCCGGGTCAGGGGGCCGACGAGCAGTACTTC.

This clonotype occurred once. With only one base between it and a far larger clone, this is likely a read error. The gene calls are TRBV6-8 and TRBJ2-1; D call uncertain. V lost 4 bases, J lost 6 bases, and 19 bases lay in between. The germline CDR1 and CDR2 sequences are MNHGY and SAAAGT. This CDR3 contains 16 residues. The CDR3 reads CASSSALSDGGNEQFF. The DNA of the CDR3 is TGTGCCAGCAGTTCCGCATTATCTGATGGTGGCAATGAGCAGTTCTTC.

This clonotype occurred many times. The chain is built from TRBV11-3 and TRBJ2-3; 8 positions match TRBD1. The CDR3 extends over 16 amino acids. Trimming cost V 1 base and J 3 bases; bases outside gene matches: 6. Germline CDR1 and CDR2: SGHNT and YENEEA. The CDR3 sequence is CASSLGTGGYTDTQYF. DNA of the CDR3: TGTGCCAGCAGCTTAGGTACAGGGGGGTATACAGATACGCAGTATTTT.

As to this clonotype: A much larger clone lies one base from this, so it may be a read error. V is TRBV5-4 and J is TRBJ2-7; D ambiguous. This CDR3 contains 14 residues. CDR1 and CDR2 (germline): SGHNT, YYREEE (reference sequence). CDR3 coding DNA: TGTACCAGCACCCCCGGTGGCAGCCGCTACGAGCAGTACTTC. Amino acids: CTSTPGGSRYEQYF.

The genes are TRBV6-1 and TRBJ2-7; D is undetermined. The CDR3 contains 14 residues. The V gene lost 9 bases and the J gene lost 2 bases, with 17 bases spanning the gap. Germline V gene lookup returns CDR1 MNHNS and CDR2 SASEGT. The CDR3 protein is CASVLSAEPYEQYF. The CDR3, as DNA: TGTGCCAGTGTTTTGTCGGCAGAGCCCTACGAGCAGTACTTC.

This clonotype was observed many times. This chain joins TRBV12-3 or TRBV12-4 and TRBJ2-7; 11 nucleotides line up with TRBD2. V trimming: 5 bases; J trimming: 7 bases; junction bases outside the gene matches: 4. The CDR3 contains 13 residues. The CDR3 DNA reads TGTGCCAGCAGTCATGGACTAGCGGGTGAGCAGTACTTC. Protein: CASSHGLAGEQYF.

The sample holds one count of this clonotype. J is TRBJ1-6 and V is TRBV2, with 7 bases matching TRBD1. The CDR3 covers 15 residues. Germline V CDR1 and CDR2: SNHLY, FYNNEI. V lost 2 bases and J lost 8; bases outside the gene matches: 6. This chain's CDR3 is CASSESRQGYSPLHF. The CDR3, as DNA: TGTGCCAGCAGTGAATCGAGACAGGGCTATTCACCCCTCCACTTT.

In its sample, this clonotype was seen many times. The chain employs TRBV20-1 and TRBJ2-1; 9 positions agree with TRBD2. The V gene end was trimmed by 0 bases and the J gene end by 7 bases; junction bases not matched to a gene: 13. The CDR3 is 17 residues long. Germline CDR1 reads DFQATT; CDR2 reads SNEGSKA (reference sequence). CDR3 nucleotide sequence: TGCAGTGCTAGAGACCTGAGGGCGGGAGGGCCGGGAAATGAGCAGTTCTTC. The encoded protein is CSARDLRAGGPGNEQFF.

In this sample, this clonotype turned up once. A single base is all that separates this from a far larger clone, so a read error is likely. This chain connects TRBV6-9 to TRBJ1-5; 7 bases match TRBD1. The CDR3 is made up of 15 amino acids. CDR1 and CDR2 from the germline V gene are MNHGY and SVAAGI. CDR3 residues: CASSYDRAFNQTQHF. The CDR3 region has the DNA TGTGCCAGCAGTTACGACAGGGCTTTCAATCAGACCCAGCATTTT.

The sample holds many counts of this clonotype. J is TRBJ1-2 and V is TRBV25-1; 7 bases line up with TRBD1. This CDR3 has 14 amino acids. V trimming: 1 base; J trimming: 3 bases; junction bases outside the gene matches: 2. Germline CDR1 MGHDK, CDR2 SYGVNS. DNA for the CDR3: TGTGCCAGCAGTGAATTCGGACAGGACTATGGCTACACCTTC. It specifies CASSEFGQDYGYTF.

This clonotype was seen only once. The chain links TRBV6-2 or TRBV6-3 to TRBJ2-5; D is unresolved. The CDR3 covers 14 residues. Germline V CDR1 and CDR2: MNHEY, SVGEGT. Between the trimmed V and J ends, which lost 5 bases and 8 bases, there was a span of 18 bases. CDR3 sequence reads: CASSPGVCRYTQYF. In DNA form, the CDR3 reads TGTGCCAGCAGTCCTGGGGTGTGTCGATATACCCAGTACTTC.

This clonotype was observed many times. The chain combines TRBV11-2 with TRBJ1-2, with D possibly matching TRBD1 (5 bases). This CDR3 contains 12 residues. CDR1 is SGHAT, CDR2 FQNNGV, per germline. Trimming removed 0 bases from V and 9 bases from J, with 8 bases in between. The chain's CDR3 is CASSLEGDRYTF. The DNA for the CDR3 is TGTGCCAGCAGCTTAGAGGGGGATCGCTACACCTTC.

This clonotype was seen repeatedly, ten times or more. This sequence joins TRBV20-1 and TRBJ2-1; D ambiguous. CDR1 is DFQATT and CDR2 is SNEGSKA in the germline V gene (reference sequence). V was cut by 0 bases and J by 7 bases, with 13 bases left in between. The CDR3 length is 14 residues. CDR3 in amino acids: CSARDPSWGNEQFF. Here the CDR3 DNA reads TGCAGTGCTAGAGATCCCTCCTGGGGAAATGAGCAGTTCTTC.

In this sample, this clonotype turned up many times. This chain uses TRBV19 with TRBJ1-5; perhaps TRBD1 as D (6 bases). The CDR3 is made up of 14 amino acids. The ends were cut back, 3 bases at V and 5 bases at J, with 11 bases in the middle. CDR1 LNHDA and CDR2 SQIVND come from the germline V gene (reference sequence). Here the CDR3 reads CASSIQGLDQPQHF. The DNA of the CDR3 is TGTGCCAGTAGTATTCAGGGGCTTGATCAGCCCCAGCATTTT.